Listed here are 32 T cell receptor beta chains from one sample, sequenced in a study of cytomegalovirus exposure and HLA in healthy donors. Primers: 60 Vbeta forward and 13 Jbeta reverse. The protocol was immunoSEQ multiplex PCR, while the TCRdb copy is restricted to in-frame clones and leaves out a portion. In the table there are around 140,000 clones, 75% to 80% of which are singletons. Material for sequencing was PBMCs. The receptors derive from a woman aged 18 to 35 in good health and CMV-seropositive.

The chain employs TRBV6-5 and TRBJ2-3; possible D gene TRBD1, 6 bases. Germline V lookup: CDR1 MNHEY, CDR2 SVGAGI. The CDR3 totals 15 residues. Trimming left V 2 bases short and J 1 base short, with 10 bases between. Here the CDR3 reads CASSYMGAGTDTQYF. DNA of the CDR3: TGTGCCAGCAGTTACATGGGGGCGGGCACAGATACGCAGTATTTT.

The rearrangement joins TRBV2 to TRBJ2-3; D remains ambiguous. There are 13 residues in the CDR3. The germline CDR1 and CDR2 sequences are SNHLY and FYNNEI. The V and J ends lost 6 bases and 2 bases respectively, with 9 bases between them. The CDR3 sequence: CASSLYYTDTQYF. The CDR3 DNA reads as TGTGCCAGCAGCCTCTACTACACAGATACGCAGTATTTT.

This clone is a singleton in its sample. The chain couples TRBV7-2 to TRBJ2-2; 12 bases are a match to TRBD2. CDR1 SGHTA and CDR2 FQGNSA come from the germline V gene. This CDR3 region has 16 residues. Trimming cost V 2 bases and J 5 bases; bases outside gene matches: 3. DNA for the CDR3: TGTGCCAGCAGCTTAAGGACTAGCGGGGTAACCGGGGAGCTGTTTTTT. It codes for CASSLRTSGVTGELFF.

The chain recombines TRBV29-1 with TRBJ1-1; 9 bases match TRBD1. The CDR3 loop spans 14 amino acids. CDR1 and CDR2 from the germline V gene are SQVTM and ANQGSEA. After removal of 5 bases from V and 4 bases from J, the junction contained 8 bases not matched to a gene. CDR3 loop: CSVPGGTGSTEAFF. As DNA, the CDR3 is TGCAGCGTTCCAGGGGGGACAGGGTCCACTGAAGCTTTCTTT. The full variable domain, completed using reference TRBV29-1 and TRBJ1-1, is SAVISQKPSRDICQRGTSLTIQCQVDSQVTMMFWYRQQPGQSLTLIATANQGSEATYESGFVIDKFPISRPNLTFSTLTVSNMSPEDSSIYLCSVPGGTGSTEAFFGQGTRLTVV.

V usage is TRBV15 and J usage is TRBJ2-1; 10 positions match TRBD2. V gave up 4 bases and J gave up 10 bases; unmatched junction bases: 7. In germline, CDR1 is LNHNV, CDR2 YYDKDF (reference sequence). The CDR3 contains 14 residues. The CDR3 is CATSKERGGREQFF. CDR3 DNA: TGTGCCACCAGCAAAGAGCGGGGGGGGAGGGAGCAGTTCTTC.

V is TRBV4-3 and J is TRBJ1-2; 7 bases are a match to TRBD1. Germline V gene data show CDR1 as LGHNA and CDR2 as YSLEER. J gave up 0 bases and V 0 bases, and 4 bases lay outside the gene matches. The CDR3 extends over 16 amino acids. CDR3 sequence: CASSQDGQAANYGYTF. The CDR3 nucleotides read TGCGCCAGCAGCCAAGATGGACAGGCCGCTAACTATGGCTACACCTTC.

This chain uses TRBV6-5 with TRBJ1-1, with 9 positions matching TRBD1. The CDR3 sequence is 12 residues long. CDR1 is MNHEY, CDR2 SVGAGI, per germline. With V trimmed by 9 bases and J by 3 bases, 2 bases remained unmatched. The CDR3, as DNA: TGTGCCAGTTGGGACAGGGACACTGAAGCTTTCTTT. It yields the protein CASWDRDTEAFF.

The chain employs TRBV6-5 and TRBJ1-4; no clear D gene. Trimming took off 0 bases at V and 5 bases at J, with 7 bases between the two ends. In germline, CDR1 is MNHEY, CDR2 SVGAGI. The CDR3 runs to 14 residues. CDR3 in DNA: TGTGCCAGCAGTTACTCGAATAGAAATGAAAAACTGTTTTTT. Translation: CASSYSNRNEKLFF.

The CDR3 DNA follows: TGTGCCAGCTCACTTGGGGACAGGAACTTTTCACCCCTCCACTTT. This codes for CASSLGDRNFSPLHF. This chain uses TRBV18 with TRBJ1-6, with 8 bases fitting TRBD1. Germline loops: CDR1 KGHSH, CDR2 LQKENI. V was pared by 4 bases and J by 9 bases, with 8 bases of the junction left unmatched. The CDR3 has 15 amino acids.

The rearrangement joins TRBV6-5 to TRBJ1-1; 7 nucleotides agree with TRBD1. The CDR3 loop spans 14 amino acids. Trimming at V came to 4 bases and at J to 0 bases, leaving 2 bases not matched to a gene. The germline V gene encodes CDR1 MNHEY and CDR2 SVGAGI. The CDR3 loop is CASSWGQLNTEAFF. In DNA form, the CDR3 reads TGTGCCAGCAGTTGGGGACAGTTGAACACTGAAGCTTTCTTT.

The gene calls are TRBV2 and TRBJ2-1, with D maybe TRBD1 (7 bases). V lost 7 bases and J 5 bases, leaving 18 bases between the germline ends. The germline V gene has CDR1 SNHLY and CDR2 FYNNEI. CDR3 length: 15 residues. The DNA of the CDR3 is TGTGCCAGCATGCGGGACAGAATGGGGGACAATGAGCAGTTCTTC. Encoded protein: CASMRDRMGDNEQFF. Based on the CDR3 plus reference TRBV2 and TRBJ2-1, the full variable domain is EPEVTQTPSHQVTQMGQEVILRCVPISNHLYFYWYRQILGQKVEFLVSFYNNEISEKSEIFDDQFSVERPDGSNFTLKIRSTKLEDSAMYFCASMRDRMGDNEQFFGPGTRLTVL.

There are a few counts of this clone. The chain is built from TRBV7-9 and TRBJ1-1, with D perhaps matching TRBD1 (5 bases). V lost 5 bases and J lost 1, with 14 bases in between. Germline V gene data show CDR1 as SEHNR and CDR2 as FQNEAQ (reference sequence). CDR3 length: 15 residues. CDR3 loop: CASSPSLDRNTEAFF. The DNA for the CDR3 is TGTGCCAGCAGCCCGTCCTTAGACAGGAACACTGAAGCTTTCTTT.

This clone occurred a few times. The chain uses TRBV18 and TRBJ2-1, with 8 bases matching TRBD2. With V trimmed by 6 bases and J by 4 bases, 8 bases remained unmatched. The CDR3 has 15 amino acids. The germline CDR1 and CDR2 sequences are KGHSH and LQKENI. DNA for the CDR3: TGTGCCAGCTCCAAAGACGGGGGGGGATACAATGAGCAGTTCTTC. Amino acids: CASSKDGGGYNEQFF.

The CDR3: CASSFLVAGGNNEQFF. The CDR3 DNA follows: TGTGCCAGCAGTTTCTTGGTAGCGGGGGGAAACAATGAGCAGTTCTTC. V is TRBV28 and J is TRBJ2-1; 10 bases align to TRBD2. The CDR3 runs to 16 residues. V shed 3 bases, J shed 5 bases, and the junction held 7 bases outside the gene matches. Germline V CDR1 and CDR2: MDHEN, SYDVKM.

The chain recombines TRBV28 with TRBJ2-5, with TRBD1 matching over 8 bases. The CDR3 totals 15 residues. In germline, CDR1 is MDHEN, CDR2 SYDVKM. Trimming removed 5 bases from V and 2 bases from J; junction bases left unmatched: 7. This CDR3 reads CASSPDRGVQETQYF. The CDR3, as DNA: TGTGCCAGCAGTCCCGACAGGGGAGTTCAAGAGACCCAGTACTTC.

This clone was seen a single time. The J gene is TRBJ2-2, the V gene TRBV10-1; 7 nucleotides line up with TRBD1. The V and J ends lost 5 bases and 1 base, in that order; junction bases with no gene match: 4. This CDR3 has 15 residues. Germline CDR1 is WNHNN and CDR2 is SYGVQD (reference sequence). CDR3 DNA sequence: TGCGCCAGCAGTCGCAGGACAGGGAACACCGGGGAGCTGTTTTTT. Translated, it gives CASSRRTGNTGELFF.

This clone is a singleton in its sample. The V gene is TRBV2, the J gene TRBJ2-5; 8 bases line up with TRBD2. Germline CDR1 SNHLY, CDR2 FYNNEI. The CDR3 covers 15 residues. The junction had 6 bases not matched to a gene; V was cut back by 5 bases and J by 1 base. The CDR3 region has the DNA TGTGCCAGCAGTCCCTTTGCGGGGGGCCAAGAGACCCAGTACTTC. Protein sequence: CASSPFAGGQETQYF.

This chain connects TRBV18 to TRBJ1-2, with no clear D. CDR1 and CDR2 from the germline V gene are KGHSH and LQKENI. The CDR3 runs 15 residues. Trimming pared 6 bases from V and 2 bases from J, leaving 16 bases between. CDR3 sequence reads: CASSANPTQNYGYTF. CDR3 nucleotide sequence: TGTGCCAGCTCGGCAAACCCCACACAGAACTATGGCTACACCTTC.

This chain links TRBV5-4 with TRBJ1-1; D call uncertain. The germline V gene has CDR1 SGHNT and CDR2 YYREEE (reference sequence). V gave up 4 bases and J gave up 1 base, with 17 bases separating them. This CDR3 has 16 residues. Here the CDR3 DNA reads TGTGCCAGCAGCAGTTTCCCGACAACCAAGAACACTGAAGCTTTCTTT. It encodes CASSSFPTTKNTEAFF.

The chain is built from TRBV10-3 and TRBJ2-5; 7 nucleotides match TRBD1. The J call is doubtful: the DNA matches TRBJ2-7 better. The CDR3 contains 13 residues. Germline V CDR1 and CDR2: ENHRY, SYGVKD. CDR3 loop: CAIADRVSYEQYF. As DNA, the CDR3 is TGTGCCATCGCAGACAGGGTGTCCTACGAGCAGTACTTC.

The chain joins TRBV5-6 to TRBJ1-4, with 7 nucleotides matching TRBD1. Germline CDR1 and CDR2: SGHDT and YYEEEE. V was clipped by 2 bases and J by 4 bases; unmatched bases: 5. This CDR3 is 15 amino acids long. CDR3 in DNA: TGTGCCAGCAGCTTACAGGGGATCTATAATGAAAAACTGTTTTTT. Its translation is CASSLQGIYNEKLFF.

This chain connects TRBV25-1 to TRBJ2-5; D call uncertain. The CDR3 sequence is 13 residues long. V was clipped by 3 bases and J by 5 bases, with 10 bases between them. Germline CDR1 and CDR2: MGHDK and SYGVNS. The CDR3 DNA follows: TGTGCCAGCAGTGAGGTCATGGAGGAGACCCAGTACTTC. Translation gives CASSEVMEETQYF. The whole variable domain, filled in from reference TRBV25-1 and TRBJ2-5, reads EADIYQTPRYLVIGTGKKITLECSQTMGHDKMYWYQQDPGMELHLIHYSYGVNSTEKGDLSSESTVSRIRTEHFPLTLESARPSHTSQYLCASSEVMEETQYFGPGTRLLVL.

This clone turned up a few times. The chain links TRBV11-3 to TRBJ2-2; TRBD2 matches at 10 bases. V gave up 2 bases and J gave up 2 bases; unmatched junction bases: 2. CDR3 size: 16 residues. Germline V lookup: CDR1 SGHNT, CDR2 YENEEA. This chain's CDR3 is CASSLLAGANTGELFF. The DNA for the CDR3 is TGTGCCAGCAGCTTACTAGCGGGGGCAAACACCGGGGAGCTGTTTTTT.

The chain is built from TRBV13 and TRBJ1-3; D ambiguous. Germline V lookup: CDR1 PRHDT, CDR2 FYEKMQ (reference sequence). The V and J ends lost 0 bases and 3 bases respectively, with 15 bases between them. The CDR3 consists of 17 residues. CDR3 amino acids: CASSLGGTELGGNTIYF. The CDR3 bases are TGTGCCAGCAGCTTAGGAGGAACAGAGTTGGGTGGAAACACCATATATTTT.

This clone occurred a few times. This chain links TRBV6-1 with TRBJ2-7, with D possibly being TRBD2 (7 bases). Trimming removed 8 bases at V and 1 base at J, with 15 bases between. This CDR3 is 14 amino acids long. Germline values: CDR1 MNHNS, CDR2 SASEGT. CDR3 protein: CASGRGADSYEQYF. In DNA form, the CDR3 reads TGTGCCAGCGGACGGGGGGCGGATTCCTACGAGCAGTACTTC.

V gene TRBV30 combines with J gene TRBJ1-1; D is ambiguous. Germline lookup yields CDR1 GTSNPN and CDR2 SVGIG (reference sequence). The CDR3 spans 13 residues. The germline V and J ends were trimmed by 1 base and 3 bases, with 9 bases remaining between them. Here the CDR3 DNA reads TGTGCCTGGAGTGGAGGGAGGTACACTGAAGCTTTCTTT. It translates to CAWSGGRYTEAFF.

The V and J genes are TRBV15 and TRBJ1-2; possible D gene TRBD1, 6 bases. V shed 0 bases and J shed 6 bases, with 17 bases lying between them. Germline lookup yields CDR1 LNHNV and CDR2 YYDKDF (reference sequence). This CDR3 comprises 16 residues. CDR3 residues: CATSRDRNRAENGYTF. The CDR3, as DNA: TGTGCCACCAGCAGAGATCGGAACAGGGCGGAGAATGGCTACACCTTC.

A word on this clone: Other nucleotide sequences from this sample produce the same CDR3. This sequence joins TRBV30 and TRBJ2-2; D might be TRBD1 (6 bases). V lost 3 bases and J lost 5, with 13 bases in between. Germline V CDR1 and CDR2: GTSNPN, SVGIG (reference sequence). The CDR3 extends over 14 amino acids. CDR3 loop: CAWRQGVLTGELFF. DNA of the CDR3: TGTGCCTGGAGACAGGGAGTTCTAACCGGGGAGCTGTTTTTT.

The gene calls are TRBV7-9 and TRBJ1-1; TRBD1 might be the D (6 bases). The V gene's germline CDR1 is SEHNR and CDR2 FQNEAQ (reference sequence). Trimming removed 5 bases at V and 3 bases at J, with 16 bases between. The CDR3 loop spans 15 amino acids. CDR3 region: CASSPTTGSDTEAFF. The CDR3 DNA follows: TGTGCCAGCAGCCCGACAACAGGGTCGGACACTGAAGCTTTCTTT. The whole variable domain, remainder taken from reference TRBV7-9 and TRBJ1-1, is DTGVSQNPRHKITKRGQNVTFRCDPISEHNRLYWYRQTLGQGPEFLTYFQNEAQLEKSRLLSDRFSAERPKGSFSTLEIQRTEQGDSAMYLCASSPTTGSDTEAFFGQGTRLTVV.

The rearrangement links TRBV7-9 to TRBJ2-1; D call uncertain. Trimming stripped 5 bases from V and 10 bases from J, with 24 bases between. Germline values: CDR1 SEHNR, CDR2 FQNEAQ (reference sequence). This CDR3 is built from 16 residues. In DNA form, the CDR3 reads TGTGCCAGCAGCCCGTTTGACTCGTCTAGTAGGATGGAGCAGTTCTTC. This gives the protein CASSPFDSSSRMEQFF.

V and J are TRBV28 and TRBJ1-1, with a possible D match to TRBD1 (6 bases). The CDR3 covers 13 residues. Trimming left V 5 bases short and J 4 bases short, with 11 bases between. CDR1 and CDR2 from the germline V gene are MDHEN and SYDVKM. The CDR3 DNA reads TGTGCCAGCAGTCCCTCAGGGGTCACTGAAGCTTTCTTT. Translation: CASSPSGVTEAFF.

In this sample, this clone turned up a few times. The chain carries TRBV11-2 and TRBJ2-5; 9 nucleotides agree with TRBD2. The V gene end was trimmed by 5 bases and the J gene end by 2 bases; junction bases not matched to a gene: 9. The CDR3 totals 16 residues. Germline V lookup: CDR1 SGHAT, CDR2 FQNNGV. The CDR3 DNA follows: TGTGCCAGCAGCAGTTCTAGCGGGGTAATTCAAGAGACCCAGTACTTC. It encodes CASSSSSGVIQETQYF.